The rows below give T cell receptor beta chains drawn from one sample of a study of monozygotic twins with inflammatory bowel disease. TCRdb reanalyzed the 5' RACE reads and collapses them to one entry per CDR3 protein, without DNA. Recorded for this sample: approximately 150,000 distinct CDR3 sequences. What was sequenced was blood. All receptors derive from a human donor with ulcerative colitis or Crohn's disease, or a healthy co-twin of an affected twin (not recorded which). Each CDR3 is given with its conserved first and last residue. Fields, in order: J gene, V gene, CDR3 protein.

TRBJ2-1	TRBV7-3	CASSGTSGNEQFF
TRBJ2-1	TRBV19	CASSQEGRSYNEQFF
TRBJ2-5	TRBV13	CASAEGPPWQETQYF
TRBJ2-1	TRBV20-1	CSASDARSGSGLSYGNEQFF
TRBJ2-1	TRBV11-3	CASSLDSGDQQFF
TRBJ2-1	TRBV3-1	CASTPSRSGGDVEQFF
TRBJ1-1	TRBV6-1	CASSEGSTENTEAFF
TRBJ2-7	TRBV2	CASTSGVSSYEQYF
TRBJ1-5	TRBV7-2	CASSWDAGQPQHF
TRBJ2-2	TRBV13	CASSLGSANTGELFF
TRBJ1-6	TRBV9	CASRGALWNSPLHF
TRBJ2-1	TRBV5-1	CASLDPGGNYNEQFF
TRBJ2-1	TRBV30	CAWSETGGSYNEQFF
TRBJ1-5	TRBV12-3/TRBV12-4	CASSLRGLGPERQPQHF
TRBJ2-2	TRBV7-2	CASRPGLVDGELFF
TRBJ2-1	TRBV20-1	CSARDLRTESSYNEQFF
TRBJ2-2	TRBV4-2	CASRLRLAGVGELFF
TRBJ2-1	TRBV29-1	CSVEGGARANEQFF
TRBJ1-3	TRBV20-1	CSASSSGNTIYF
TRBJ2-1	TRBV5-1	CASSLVREDEQFF
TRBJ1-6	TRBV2	CASLRQGASSPLHF
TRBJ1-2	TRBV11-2	CASSRVETGGADGYTF
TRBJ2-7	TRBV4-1	CASSQDYGGGSYEQYF
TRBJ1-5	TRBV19	CASSIGGTAHQPQHF
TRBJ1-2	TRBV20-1	CSAATPANYGYTF
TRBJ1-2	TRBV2	CASSGPQSGRYTF
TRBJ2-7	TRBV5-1	CASSLDGPSNYEQYF
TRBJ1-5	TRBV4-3	CASSRIRGQPQHF
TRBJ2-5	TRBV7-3	CASSTSAGDCWYETQYF
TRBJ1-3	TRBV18	CASSPAGQGTGNTIYF
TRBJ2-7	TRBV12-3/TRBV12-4	CASSPSGLGVHEQYF
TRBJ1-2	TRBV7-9	CASSPSGHRGWGYTF
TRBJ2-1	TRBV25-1	CASNGGRPLDEQFF
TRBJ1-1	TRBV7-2	CASSSTRGTEAFF
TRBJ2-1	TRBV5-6	CASSRTGTNNEQFF
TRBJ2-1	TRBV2	CASRGTLLEQFF
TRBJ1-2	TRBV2	CASSDVKGAGGIYGYTF
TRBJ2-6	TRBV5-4	CASSWGWLLSGANVLTF
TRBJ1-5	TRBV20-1	CSAGQGTGWNQPQHF
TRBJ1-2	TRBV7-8	CASSTSWSDGYTF
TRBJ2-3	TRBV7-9	CASSLQGVDTQYF
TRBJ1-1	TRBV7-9	CASSLEVGTEAFF
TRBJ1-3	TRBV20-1	CSARDVGGSGNTIYF
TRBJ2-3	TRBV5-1	CASSFELAGATDTQYF
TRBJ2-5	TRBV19	CASSFPQLETQYF
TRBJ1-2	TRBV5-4	CASSLRSGGFPNYGYTF
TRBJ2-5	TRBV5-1	CASRTGETQYF
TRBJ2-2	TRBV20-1	CSALSGVGELFF
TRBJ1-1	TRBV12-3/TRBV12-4	CASTHTRLNTEAFF
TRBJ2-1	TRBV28	CASSIGGGSSYNEQFF
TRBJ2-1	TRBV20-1	CSVQESSYNEQFF
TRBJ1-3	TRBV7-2	CASSSISVPSGNTIYF
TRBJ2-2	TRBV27	CASNKTGTGELFF
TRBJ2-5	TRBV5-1	CASSLLVGETQYF
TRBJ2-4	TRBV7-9	CASSLSLQGTYIQYF